This record concerns one TCR beta chain sequence. Its antigen is as yet unknown. A multiplex PCR was run with 60 Vbeta primers and 13 Jbeta primers. Measured with immunoSEQ multiplex PCR; TCRdb has only the in-frame clones, and not every one. The data contain some 70,000 clones, around 84% of them singletons. This sample stems from a study of cytomegalovirus exposure and HLA in healthy donors. Study in general: About 80 million unique TCR sequences came from HLA-typed donors in an early release.

The study's findings and limits: Previous analysis showed most TCR beta V segments were productive about 90% or about 30% of the time. A later analysis linked around 15,000 TCR beta sequences to HLA alleles at 0.05 false discovery rate. The authors listed 150 to 200 TCR beta chains as cytomegalovirus-associated.

Germline CDR1 SGHRS, CDR2 YFSETQ. V shed 0 bases and J 4 bases; nucleotides not matched to a gene: 3. The CDR3 totals 16 residues. The genes are TRBV5-1 and TRBJ2-1; TRBD2 matches at 11 bases. The sequence was collected from a woman between 45 and 65 years old in good health and CMV-seronegative. Material for sequencing was PBMCs. The CDR3 DNA sequence: TGCGCCAGCAGCTTGGGACTAGCGGGACGGTACAATGAGCAGTTCTTC. Translated: CASSLGLAGRYNEQFF.